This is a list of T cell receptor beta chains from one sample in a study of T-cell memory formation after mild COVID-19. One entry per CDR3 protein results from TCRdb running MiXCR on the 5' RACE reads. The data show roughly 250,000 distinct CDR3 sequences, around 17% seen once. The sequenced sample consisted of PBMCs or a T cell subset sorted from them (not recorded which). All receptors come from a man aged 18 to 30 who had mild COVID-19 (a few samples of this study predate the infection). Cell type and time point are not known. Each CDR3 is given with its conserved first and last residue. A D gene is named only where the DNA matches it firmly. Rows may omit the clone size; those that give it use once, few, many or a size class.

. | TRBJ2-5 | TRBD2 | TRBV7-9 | TGTGCCAGCAGCTTAGAAAGCGGGGGGCCCTTGGAGACCCAGTACTTC | CASSLESGGPLETQYF
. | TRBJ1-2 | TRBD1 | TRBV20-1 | TGCAGTGCTAGAGATCCCCCGACAGGGCCGGAGGGCTACACCTTC | CSARDPPTGPEGYTF
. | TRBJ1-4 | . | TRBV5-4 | TGTGCCAGCAGCTTTTCAGGGCGGGAAAAACTGTTTTTT | CASSFSGREKLFF
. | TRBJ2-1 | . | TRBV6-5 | TGTGCCAGCAGCCTCCGAGGTTCCAGCTCCTACAATGAGCAGTTCTTC | CASSLRGSSSYNEQFF
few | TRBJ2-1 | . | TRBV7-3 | TGTGCCAGCAGCTTAAGCGGGGGCCCCCAGTTCTTC | CASSLSGGPQFF
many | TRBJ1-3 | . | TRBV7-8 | TGTGCCAGCAGCCGGTCCGGGGGGGACACCATATATTTT | CASSRSGGDTIYF
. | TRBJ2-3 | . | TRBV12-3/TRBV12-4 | TGTGCCAGCACTCTTGCAGATACGCAGTATTTT | CASTLADTQYF
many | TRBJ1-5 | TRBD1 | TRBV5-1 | TGCGCCAGCAGCTTGGCCGGGACAGTCAATCAGCCCCAGCATTTT | CASSLAGTVNQPQHF
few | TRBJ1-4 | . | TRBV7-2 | TGTGCCAGCAGCCCGTCTCGAGGGGGGAATGAAAAACTGTTTTTT | CASSPSRGGNEKLFF
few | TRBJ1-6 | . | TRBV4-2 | TGTGCCAGCAGCCAAGTTGGAGACCGAGATTCACCCCTCCACTTT | CASSQVGDRDSPLHF
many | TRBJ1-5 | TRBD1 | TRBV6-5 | TGTGCCAGCAGTCGGACAGGGAGCAATCAGCCCCAGCATTTT | CASSRTGSNQPQHF
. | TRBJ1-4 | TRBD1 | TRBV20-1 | TGCAGTGCTAGAGATCCCCGGACAGGTGGGGAAAAACTGTTTTTT | CSARDPRTGGEKLFF
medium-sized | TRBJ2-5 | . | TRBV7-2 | TGTGCCAGCAGCTCACAAGAGACCCAGTACTTC | CASSSQETQYF
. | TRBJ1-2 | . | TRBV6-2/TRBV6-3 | TGTGCCAGCTGCCACAGGGTATCGACCTATGGCTACACCTTC | CASCHRVSTYGYTF
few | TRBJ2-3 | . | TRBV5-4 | TGTGCCAGCAGCTTTTCGTTCGATCCTAGCACAGATACGCAGTATTTT | CASSFSFDPSTDTQYF
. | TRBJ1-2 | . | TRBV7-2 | TGTGCCAGCAGCCCTGGACAGTTTAGGGGCTACACCTTC | CASSPGQFRGYTF
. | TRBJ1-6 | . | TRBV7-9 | TGTGCCAGCAGCTTAGGGAATAATTCACCCCTCCACTTT | CASSLGNNSPLHF
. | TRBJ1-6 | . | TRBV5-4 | TGTGCCAGCAGCTCGGCCGCTGCCTCCTATAATTCACCCCTCCACTTT | CASSSAAASYNSPLHF
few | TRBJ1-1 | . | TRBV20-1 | TGCAGTGCCCGATCGGGGGTGTACACTGAAGCTTTCTTT | CSARSGVYTEAFF
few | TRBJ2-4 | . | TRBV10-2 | TGCGCCAGCAGTGATTCGACGGTAGCCAAAAACATTCAGTACTTC | CASSDSTVAKNIQYF
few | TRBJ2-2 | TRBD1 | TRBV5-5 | TGTGCCAGCAGCTCCCGGACAGGGGGCATCGGGGAGCTGTTTTTT | CASSSRTGGIGELFF
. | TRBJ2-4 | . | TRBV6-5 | TGTGCCAGCAGTCCGACTCCTTACGCTTCCAAAAACATTCAGTACTTC | CASSPTPYASKNIQYF
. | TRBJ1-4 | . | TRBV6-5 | TGTGCCAGCAGTTACTCTAGAGGACTTGGTAATGAAAAACTGTTTTTT | CASSYSRGLGNEKLFF
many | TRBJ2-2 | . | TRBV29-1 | TGCAGCGTGGGGTCACCAGGGAACGCCGGGGAGCTGTTTTTT | CSVGSPGNAGELFF
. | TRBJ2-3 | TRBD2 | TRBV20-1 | TGCAGTGCTAGAGTTACCGGGACTAGCGGGGGGCACACAGATACGCAGTATTTT | CSARVTGTSGGHTDTQYF
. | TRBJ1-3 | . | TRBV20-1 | TGCAGTGCTAGAGATTCGGGGTCCAGATTTGGAAACACCATATATTTT | CSARDSGSRFGNTIYF
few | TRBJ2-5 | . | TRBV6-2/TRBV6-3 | TGTGCCAGCAGTTACAGGATGTCTGGTACCCAAGAGACCCAGTACTTC | CASSYRMSGTQETQYF
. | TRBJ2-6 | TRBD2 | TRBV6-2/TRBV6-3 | TGTGCCAGCAGCCCGGGGGGGGCAGGGGCCAACGTCCTGACTTTC | CASSPGGAGANVLTF
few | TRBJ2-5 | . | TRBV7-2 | TGTGCCAGCAGCCAAACGTATCGGGGGGCATTAGAGACCCAGTACTTC | CASSQTYRGALETQYF
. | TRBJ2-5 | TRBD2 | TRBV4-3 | TGCGCCAGCAGCCAACGGACTAGCGGGGTTGAGACCCAGTACTTC | CASSQRTSGVETQYF
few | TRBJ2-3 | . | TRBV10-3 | TGTGCCATCCATCCAGGACGGGGGGCGTCCACAGATACGCAGTATTTT | CAIHPGRGASTDTQYF
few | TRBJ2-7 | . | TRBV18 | TGTGCCAGCTCACCACCGGGGACATACTACGAGCAGTACTTC | CASSPPGTYYEQYF
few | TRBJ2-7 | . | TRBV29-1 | TGCAGCGTTGATCCCGGGAAAGGCGAGCAGTACTTC | CSVDPGKGEQYF
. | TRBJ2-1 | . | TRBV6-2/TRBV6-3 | TGTGCCAGCACCGCAGGGTATTCTTACTCCTACAATGAGCAGTTCTTC | CASTAGYSYSYNEQFF
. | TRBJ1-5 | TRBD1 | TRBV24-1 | TGTGCCACCAGTGATTCCGGGACAGTCAATAGCAATCAGCCCCAGCATTTT | CATSDSGTVNSNQPQHF
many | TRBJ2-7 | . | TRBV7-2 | TGTGCCAGCTCCATCGGGACACAACAATACGAGCAGTACTTC | CASSIGTQQYEQYF
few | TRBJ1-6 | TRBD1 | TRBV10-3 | TGTGCCATCAGTACAGGGGATAATTCACCCCTCCACTTT | CAISTGDNSPLHF
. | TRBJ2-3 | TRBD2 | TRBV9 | TGTGCCAGCATGGCGGGGGGGCCGTTAGATACGCAGTATTTT | CASMAGGPLDTQYF